This entry describes one T cell receptor (beta chain). Its antigen is undetermined. This entry comes from a study of STAT5B mutations in CD4+ large granular lymphocyte leukemia. Study-level findings and limits: The CD4+ versus CD8+ T-LGLL clonality difference may reflect limited sample size.

Germline-derived CDR1 and CDR2 are LNHDA and SQIVND (reference sequence). V shed 2 bases and J shed 2 bases, with 12 bases lying between them. This CDR3 spans 15 amino acids. Produced via immunoSEQ multiplex PCR; TCRdb's table is partial and in-frame only. The sample yields under 50,000 clones, 65% to 85% seen once. Sequenced sample: CD4+ T cells from blood buffy coats. This clonotype was obtained from a human donor in good health. The rearrangement joins TRBV19 to TRBJ1-1; D may be TRBD1 (6 bases). The CDR3, as DNA: TGTGCCAGTAGTATAACGGCTGGGGGCAACACTGAAGCTTTCTTT. This encodes CASSITAGGNTEAFF.